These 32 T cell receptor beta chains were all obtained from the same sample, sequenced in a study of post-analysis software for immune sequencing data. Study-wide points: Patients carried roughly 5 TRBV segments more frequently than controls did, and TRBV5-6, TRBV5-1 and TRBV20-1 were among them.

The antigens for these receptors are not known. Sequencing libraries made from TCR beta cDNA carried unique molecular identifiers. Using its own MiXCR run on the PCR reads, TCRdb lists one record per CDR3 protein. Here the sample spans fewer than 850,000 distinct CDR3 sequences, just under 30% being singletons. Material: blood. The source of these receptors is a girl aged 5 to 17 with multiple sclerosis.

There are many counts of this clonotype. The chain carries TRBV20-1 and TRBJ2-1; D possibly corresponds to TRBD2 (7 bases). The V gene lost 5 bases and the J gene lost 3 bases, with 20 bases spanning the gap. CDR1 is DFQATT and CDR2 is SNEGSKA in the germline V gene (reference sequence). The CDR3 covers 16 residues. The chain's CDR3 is CSAALVGGGDYNEQFF. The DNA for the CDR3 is TGCAGTGCTGCACTCGTAGGGGGGGGCGACTACAATGAGCAGTTCTTC.

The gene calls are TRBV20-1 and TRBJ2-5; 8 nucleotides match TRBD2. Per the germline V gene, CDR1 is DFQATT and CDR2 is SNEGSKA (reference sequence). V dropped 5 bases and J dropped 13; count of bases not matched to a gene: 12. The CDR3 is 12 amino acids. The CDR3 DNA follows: TGCAGTGCTGGACCGCTCGGGGGGGTCCCGTACTTC. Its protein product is CSAGPLGGVPYF.

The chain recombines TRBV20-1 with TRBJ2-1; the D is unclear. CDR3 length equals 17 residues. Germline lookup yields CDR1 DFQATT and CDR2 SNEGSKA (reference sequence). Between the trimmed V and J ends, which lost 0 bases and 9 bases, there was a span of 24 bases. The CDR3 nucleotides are TGCAGTGCTAGAGATCCGTTGGAGCGTACGATCTGCATTGAGCAGTTCTTC. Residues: CSARDPLERTICIEQFF.

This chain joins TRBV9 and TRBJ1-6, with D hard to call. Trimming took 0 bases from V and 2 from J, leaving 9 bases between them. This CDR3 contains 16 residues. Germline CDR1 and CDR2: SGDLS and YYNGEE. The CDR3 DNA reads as TGTGCCAGCAGCGTAGATCCCTTCCCCTATAATTCACCCCTCCACTTT. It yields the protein CASSVDPFPYNSPLHF.

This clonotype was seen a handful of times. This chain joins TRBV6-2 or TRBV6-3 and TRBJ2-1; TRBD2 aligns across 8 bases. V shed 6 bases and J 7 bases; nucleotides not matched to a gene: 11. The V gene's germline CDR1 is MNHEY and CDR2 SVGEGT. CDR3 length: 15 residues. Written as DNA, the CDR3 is TGTGCCAGCAGCCCCGTGGAGCGGGAGTGGAATGAGCAGTTCTTC. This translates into CASSPVEREWNEQFF.

DNA of the CDR3: TGTGCCACCAGTGATTCCGGACCGAGCTCCTACAATGAGCAGTTCTTC. This codes for CATSDSGPSSYNEQFF. This sequence joins TRBV24-1 and TRBJ2-1; no clear D. The germline V gene has CDR1 KGHDR and CDR2 SFDVKD. Trimming removed 2 bases from V and 0 bases from J, with 10 bases in between. This CDR3 spans 16 amino acids.

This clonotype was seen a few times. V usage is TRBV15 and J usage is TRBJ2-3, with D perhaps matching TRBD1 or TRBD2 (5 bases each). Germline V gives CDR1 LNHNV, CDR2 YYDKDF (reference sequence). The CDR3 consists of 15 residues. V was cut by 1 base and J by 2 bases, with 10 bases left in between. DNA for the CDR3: TGTGCCACCAGCAGAGTGTCCGGGGCCACAGATACGCAGTATTTT. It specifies CATSRVSGATDTQYF.

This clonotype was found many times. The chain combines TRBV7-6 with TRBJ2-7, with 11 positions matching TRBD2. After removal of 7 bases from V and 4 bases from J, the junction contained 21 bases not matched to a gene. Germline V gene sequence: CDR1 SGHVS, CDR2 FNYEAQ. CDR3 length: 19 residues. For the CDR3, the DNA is TGTGCCAGCACCCCCATAGCGGGAGGGCCGATTTTTTGGGGGTACGAGCAGTACTTC. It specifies CASTPIAGGPIFWGYEQYF.

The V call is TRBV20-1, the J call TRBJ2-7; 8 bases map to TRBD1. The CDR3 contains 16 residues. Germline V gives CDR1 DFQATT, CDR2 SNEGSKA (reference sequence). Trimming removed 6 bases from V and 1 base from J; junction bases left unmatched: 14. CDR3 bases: TGCAGTGCGACACATGGACAGGGACGGACGTCCTACGAGCAGTACTTC. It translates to CSATHGQGRTSYEQYF.

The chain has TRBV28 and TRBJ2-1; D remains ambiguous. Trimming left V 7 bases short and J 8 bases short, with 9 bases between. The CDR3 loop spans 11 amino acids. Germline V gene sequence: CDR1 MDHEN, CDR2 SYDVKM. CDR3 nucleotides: TGTGCCAGCACCTGGGGTGATGAGCAGTTCTTC. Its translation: CASTWGDEQFF.

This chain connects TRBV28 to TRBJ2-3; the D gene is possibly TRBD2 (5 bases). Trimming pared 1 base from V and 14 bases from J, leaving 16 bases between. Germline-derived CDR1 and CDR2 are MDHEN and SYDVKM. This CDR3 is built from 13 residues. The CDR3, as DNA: TGTGCCAGCAGTTTATTCGGACGGGAAGGGTGGTATTTT. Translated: CASSLFGREGWYF.

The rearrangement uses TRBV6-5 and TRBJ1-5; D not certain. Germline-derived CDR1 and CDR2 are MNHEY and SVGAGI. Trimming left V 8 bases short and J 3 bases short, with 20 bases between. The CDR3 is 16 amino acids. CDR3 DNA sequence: TGTGCCAGCCGGCCTTTCCCCCCACGGAACAATCAGCCCCAGCATTTT. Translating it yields CASRPFPPRNNQPQHF.

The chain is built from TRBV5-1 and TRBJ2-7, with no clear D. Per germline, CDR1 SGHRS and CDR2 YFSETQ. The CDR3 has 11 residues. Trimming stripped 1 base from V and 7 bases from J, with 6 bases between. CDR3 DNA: TGCGCCAGCAGCTTGAAGCAGGAGCAGTACTTC. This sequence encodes CASSLKQEQYF.

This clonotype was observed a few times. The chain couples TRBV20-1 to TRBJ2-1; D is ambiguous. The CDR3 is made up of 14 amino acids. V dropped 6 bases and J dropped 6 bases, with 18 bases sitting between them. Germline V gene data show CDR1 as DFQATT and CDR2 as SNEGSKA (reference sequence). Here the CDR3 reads CSANRGFGPNEQFF. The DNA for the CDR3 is TGCAGTGCAAACCGAGGCTTCGGGCCCAATGAGCAGTTCTTC.

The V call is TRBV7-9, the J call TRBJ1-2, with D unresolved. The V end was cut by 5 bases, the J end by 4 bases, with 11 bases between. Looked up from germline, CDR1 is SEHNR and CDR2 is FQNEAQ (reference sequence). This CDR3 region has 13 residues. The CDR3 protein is CASSPPSLYGYTF. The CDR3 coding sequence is TGTGCCAGCAGCCCTCCGTCGCTCTATGGCTACACCTTC.

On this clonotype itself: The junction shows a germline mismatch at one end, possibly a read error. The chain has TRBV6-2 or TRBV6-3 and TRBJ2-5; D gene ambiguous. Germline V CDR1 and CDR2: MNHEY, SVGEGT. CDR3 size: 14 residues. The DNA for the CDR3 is TGTGCCGGCAGTTACTCCTACAGACAAGAGACCCAGTACTTC. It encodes CAGSYSYRQETQYF.

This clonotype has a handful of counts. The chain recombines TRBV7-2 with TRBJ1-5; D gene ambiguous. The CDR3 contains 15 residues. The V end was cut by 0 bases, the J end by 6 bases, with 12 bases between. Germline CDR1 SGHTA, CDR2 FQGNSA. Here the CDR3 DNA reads TGTGCCAGCAGCTTAGCGCCCCCTCGGGGTCAGCCCCAGCATTTT. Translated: CASSLAPPRGQPQHF.

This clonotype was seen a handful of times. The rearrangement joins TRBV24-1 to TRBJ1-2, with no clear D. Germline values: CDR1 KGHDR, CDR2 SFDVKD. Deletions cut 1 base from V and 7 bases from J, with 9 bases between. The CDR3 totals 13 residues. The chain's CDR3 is CATSDFPLSGYTF. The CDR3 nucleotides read TGTGCCACCAGTGATTTCCCGTTGAGTGGCTACACCTTC.

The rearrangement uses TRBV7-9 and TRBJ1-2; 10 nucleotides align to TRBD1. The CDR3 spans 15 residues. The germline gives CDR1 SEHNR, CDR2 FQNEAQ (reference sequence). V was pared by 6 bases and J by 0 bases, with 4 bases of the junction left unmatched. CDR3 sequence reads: CASSQGTGANYGYTF. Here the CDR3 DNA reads TGTGCCAGCAGTCAAGGGACAGGGGCTAACTATGGCTACACCTTC.

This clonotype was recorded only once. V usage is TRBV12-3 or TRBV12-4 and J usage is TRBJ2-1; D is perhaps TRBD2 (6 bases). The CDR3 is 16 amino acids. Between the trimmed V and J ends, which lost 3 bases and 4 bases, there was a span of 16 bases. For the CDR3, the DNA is TGTGCCAGCAGTTTTGAGAGGTGGGGGGATTACAATGAGCAGTTCTTC. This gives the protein CASSFERWGDYNEQFF.

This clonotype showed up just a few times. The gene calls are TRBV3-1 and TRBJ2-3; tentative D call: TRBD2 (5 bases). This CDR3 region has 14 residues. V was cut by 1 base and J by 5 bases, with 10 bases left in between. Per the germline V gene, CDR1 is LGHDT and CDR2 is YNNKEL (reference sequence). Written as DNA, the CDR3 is TGTGCCAGCAGCCAAGTAAGGAGCGGAGATACGCAGTATTTT. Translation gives CASSQVRSGDTQYF.

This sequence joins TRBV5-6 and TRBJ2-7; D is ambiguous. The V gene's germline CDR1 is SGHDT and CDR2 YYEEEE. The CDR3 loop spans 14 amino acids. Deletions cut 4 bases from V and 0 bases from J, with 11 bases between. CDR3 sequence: CASSTDGYSYEQYF. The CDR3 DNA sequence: TGTGCCAGCAGCACCGACGGATACTCCTACGAGCAGTACTTC.

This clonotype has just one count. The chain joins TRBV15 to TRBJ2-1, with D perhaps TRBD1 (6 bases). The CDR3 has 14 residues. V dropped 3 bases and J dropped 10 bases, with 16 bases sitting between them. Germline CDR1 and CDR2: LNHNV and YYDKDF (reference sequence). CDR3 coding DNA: TGTGCCACCAGCAGCAGGGGTAATCCCTACGAGCAGTTCTTC. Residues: CATSSRGNPYEQFF. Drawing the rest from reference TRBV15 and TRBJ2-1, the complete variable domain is DAMVIQNPRYQVTQFGKPVTLSCSQTLNHNVMYWYQQKSSQAPKLLFHYYDKDFNNEADTPDNFQSRRPNTSFCFLDIRSPGLGDTAMYLCATSSRGNPYEQFFGPGTRLTVL.

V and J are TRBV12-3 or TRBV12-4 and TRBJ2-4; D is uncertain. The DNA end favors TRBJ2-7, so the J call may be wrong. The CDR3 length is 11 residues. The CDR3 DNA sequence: TGTGCCAGCAGTTTTTTAGACGAGCAGTACTTC. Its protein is CASSFLDEQYF.

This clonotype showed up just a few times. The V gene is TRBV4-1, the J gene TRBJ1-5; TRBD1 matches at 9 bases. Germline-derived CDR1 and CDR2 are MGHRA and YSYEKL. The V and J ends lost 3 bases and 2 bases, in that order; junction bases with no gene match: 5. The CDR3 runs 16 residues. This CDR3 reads CASSQVWTGGNQPQHF. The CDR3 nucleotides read TGCGCCAGCAGCCAGGTTTGGACAGGGGGCAATCAGCCCCAGCATTTT.

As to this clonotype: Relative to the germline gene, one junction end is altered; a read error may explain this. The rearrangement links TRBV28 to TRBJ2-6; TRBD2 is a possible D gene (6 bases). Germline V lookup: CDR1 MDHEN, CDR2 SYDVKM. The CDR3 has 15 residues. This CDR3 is CASSVGGSMANALTF. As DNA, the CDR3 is TGTGCCAGCAGTGTAGGAGGGTCAATGGCCAACGCCCTGACTTTC. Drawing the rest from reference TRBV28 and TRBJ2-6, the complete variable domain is DVKVTQSSRYLVKRTGEKVFLECVQDMDHENMFWYRQDPGLGLRLIYFSYDVKMKEKGDIPEGYSVSREKKERFSLILESASTNQTSMYLCASSVGGSMANALTFGAGSRLTVL.

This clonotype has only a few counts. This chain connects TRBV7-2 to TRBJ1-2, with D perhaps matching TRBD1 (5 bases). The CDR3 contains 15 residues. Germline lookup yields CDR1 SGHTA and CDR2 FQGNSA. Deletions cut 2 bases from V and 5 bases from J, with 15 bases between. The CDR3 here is CASSLNRRVKYGYTF. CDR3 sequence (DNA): TGTGCCAGCAGCTTAAACCGCAGGGTTAAATATGGCTACACCTTC.

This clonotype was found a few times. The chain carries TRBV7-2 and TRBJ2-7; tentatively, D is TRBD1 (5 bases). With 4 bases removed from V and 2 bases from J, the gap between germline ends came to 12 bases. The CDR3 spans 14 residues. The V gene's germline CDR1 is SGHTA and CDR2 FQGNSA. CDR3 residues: CASSSRGGAYEQYF. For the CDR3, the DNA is TGTGCCAGCAGCTCAAGGGGCGGAGCCTACGAGCAGTACTTC.

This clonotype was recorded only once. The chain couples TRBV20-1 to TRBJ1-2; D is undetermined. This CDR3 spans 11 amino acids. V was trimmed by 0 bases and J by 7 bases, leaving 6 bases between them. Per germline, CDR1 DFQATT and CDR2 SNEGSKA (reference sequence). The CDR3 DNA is TGCAGTGCTAGAGAGGGAAGTGGCTACACCTTC. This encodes CSAREGSGYTF.

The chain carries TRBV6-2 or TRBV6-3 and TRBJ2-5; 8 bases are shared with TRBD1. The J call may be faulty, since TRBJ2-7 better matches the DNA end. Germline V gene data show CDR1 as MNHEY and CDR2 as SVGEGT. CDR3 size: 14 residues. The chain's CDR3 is CASSEDRALLEQYF. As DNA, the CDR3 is TGTGCCAGCAGTGAGGACAGGGCGCTCCTCGAGCAGTACTTC.

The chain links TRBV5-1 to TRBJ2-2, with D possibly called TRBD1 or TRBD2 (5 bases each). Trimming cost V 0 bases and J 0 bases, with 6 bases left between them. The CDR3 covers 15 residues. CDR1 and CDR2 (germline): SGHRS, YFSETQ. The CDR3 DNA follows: TGCGCCAGCAGCTTGGAGGGACCGAACACCGGGGAGCTGTTTTTT. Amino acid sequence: CASSLEGPNTGELFF. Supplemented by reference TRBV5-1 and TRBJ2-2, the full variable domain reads KAGVTQTPRYLIKTRGQQVTLSCSPISGHRSVSWYQQTPGQGLQFLFEYFSETQRNKGNFPGRFSGRQFSNSRSEMNVSTLELGDSALYLCASSLEGPNTGELFFGEGSRLTVL.

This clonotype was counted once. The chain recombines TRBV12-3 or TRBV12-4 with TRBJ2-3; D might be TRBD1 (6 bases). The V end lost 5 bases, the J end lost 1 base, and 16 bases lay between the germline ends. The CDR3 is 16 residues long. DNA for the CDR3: TGTGCCAGCAGTCTTTCCACAGGGTATGGCACAGATACGCAGTATTTT. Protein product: CASSLSTGYGTDTQYF.